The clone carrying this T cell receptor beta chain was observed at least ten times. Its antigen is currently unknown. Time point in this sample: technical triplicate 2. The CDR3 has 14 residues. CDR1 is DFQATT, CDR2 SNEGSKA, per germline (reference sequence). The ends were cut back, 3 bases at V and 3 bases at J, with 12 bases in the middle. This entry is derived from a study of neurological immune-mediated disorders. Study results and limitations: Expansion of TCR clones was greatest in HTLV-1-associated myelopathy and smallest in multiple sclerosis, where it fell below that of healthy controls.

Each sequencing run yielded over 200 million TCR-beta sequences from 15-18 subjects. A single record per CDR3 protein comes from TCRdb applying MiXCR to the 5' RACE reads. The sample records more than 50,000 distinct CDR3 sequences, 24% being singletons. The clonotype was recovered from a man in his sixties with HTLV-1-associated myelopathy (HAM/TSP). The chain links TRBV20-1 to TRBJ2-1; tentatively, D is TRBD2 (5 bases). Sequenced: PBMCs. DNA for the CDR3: TGCAGTGCTAGTCGTGCGGGCTACTACAATGAGCAGTTCTTC. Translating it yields CSASRAGYYNEQFF.